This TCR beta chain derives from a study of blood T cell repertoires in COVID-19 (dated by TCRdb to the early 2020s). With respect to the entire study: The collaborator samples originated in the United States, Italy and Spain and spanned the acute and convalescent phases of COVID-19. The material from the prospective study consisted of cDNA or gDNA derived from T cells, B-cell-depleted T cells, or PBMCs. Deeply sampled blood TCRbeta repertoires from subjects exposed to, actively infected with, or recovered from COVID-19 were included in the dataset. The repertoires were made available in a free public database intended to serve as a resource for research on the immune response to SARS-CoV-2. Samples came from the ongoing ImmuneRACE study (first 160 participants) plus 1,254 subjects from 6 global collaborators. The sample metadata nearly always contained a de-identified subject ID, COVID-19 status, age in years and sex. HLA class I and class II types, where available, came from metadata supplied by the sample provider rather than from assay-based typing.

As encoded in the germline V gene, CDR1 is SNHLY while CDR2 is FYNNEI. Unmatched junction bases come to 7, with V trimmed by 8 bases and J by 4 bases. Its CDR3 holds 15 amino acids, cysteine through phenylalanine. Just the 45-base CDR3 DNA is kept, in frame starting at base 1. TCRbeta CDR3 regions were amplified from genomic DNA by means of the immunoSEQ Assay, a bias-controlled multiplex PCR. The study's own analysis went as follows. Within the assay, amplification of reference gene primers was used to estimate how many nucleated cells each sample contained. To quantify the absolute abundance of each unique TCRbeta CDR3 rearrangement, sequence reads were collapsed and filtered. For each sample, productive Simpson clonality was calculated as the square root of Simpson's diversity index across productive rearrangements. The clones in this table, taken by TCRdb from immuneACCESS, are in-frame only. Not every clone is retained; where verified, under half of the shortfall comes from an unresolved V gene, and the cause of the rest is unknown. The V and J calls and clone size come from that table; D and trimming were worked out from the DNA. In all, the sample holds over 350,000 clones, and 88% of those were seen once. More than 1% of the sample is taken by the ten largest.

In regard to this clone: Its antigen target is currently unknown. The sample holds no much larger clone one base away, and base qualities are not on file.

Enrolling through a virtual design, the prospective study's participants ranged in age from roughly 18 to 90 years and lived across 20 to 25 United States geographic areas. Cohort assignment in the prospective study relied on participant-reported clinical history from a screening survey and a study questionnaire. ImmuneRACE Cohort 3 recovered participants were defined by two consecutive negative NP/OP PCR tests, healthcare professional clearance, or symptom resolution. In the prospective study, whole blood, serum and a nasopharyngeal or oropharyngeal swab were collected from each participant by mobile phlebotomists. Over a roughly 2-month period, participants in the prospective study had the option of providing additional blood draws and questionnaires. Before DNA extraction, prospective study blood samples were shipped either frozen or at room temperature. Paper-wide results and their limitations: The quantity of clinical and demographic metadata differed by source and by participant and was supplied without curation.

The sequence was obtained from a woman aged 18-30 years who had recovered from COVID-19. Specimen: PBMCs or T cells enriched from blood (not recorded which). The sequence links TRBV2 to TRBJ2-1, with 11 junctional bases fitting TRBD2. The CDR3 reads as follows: CASALAGASYNEQFF. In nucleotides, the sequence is TGTGCCAGCGCACTAGCGGGGGCCTCGTACAATGAGCAGTTCTTC.